Listed below are T cell receptor beta chains from one sample, sequenced in a study of CD8+ T cells in alopecia areata. Produced via immunoSEQ multiplex PCR; TCRdb's table is partial and in-frame only. The profile shows 190,000 or so clones, around 56% of them singletons. Material: CD4+ T cells sorted from blood, obtained at week 4, from a patient treated with tofacitinib. The receptors derive from a human donor with alopecia areata. Both conserved end residues are trimmed from each CDR3. Fields, in order: J gene, V gene, CDR3 protein.

>TRBJ2-6|TRBV27
ASSFGQGAAGANVLT
>TRBJ2-2|TRBV4-2
ASSQAGGRNTGELF
>TRBJ2-2|TRBV29-1
SVADSGRTGELF
>TRBJ2-7|TRBV5-6
ASSLALRDSYYEQY
>TRBJ2-3|TRBV6-5
ASRRGTDTQY
>TRBJ1-1|TRBV2
ARRGSLGRSEAF
>TRBJ2-3|TRBV29-1
SVDPRTADTDTQY
>TRBJ2-1|TRBV5-1
ASTPTSGGTYNEQF
>TRBJ1-5|TRBV15
ATSITTDQPQH
>TRBJ2-7|TRBV29-1
SVEGLPEQGQYEQY
>TRBJ1-1|TRBV5-1
ASSGSPGGFDTEAF
>TRBJ2-5|TRBV28
ASSFGDQETQY
>TRBJ2-3|TRBV5-4
ASSLFVAGPVTDTQY
>TRBJ2-7|TRBV7-3
ASSPTHHALEQY
>TRBJ2-3|TRBV5-1
ASSLFGASTDTQY
>TRBJ2-7|TRBV29-1
SVGLPPGQGNYEQY
>TRBJ2-3|TRBV9
ASSVDLDTQY
>TRBJ2-1|TRBV4-1
ASSQDPSAPKGGNEQF
>TRBJ1-4|TRBV11-2
ASSFTGGGKKLF
>TRBJ1-5|TRBV18
ASSPRSFGQPQH
>TRBJ1-5|TRBV27
ASKSGNQPQH
>TRBJ2-3|TRBV5-4
ASSYSRIQDTQY
>TRBJ2-7|TRBV30
AWRRNLHDYEQY
>TRBJ2-3|TRBV29-1
SVPSGGAKDTQY
>TRBJ2-2|TRBV5-4
ASSSLRGAAGELF
>TRBJ2-1|TRBV7-3
ASSLTRDRGNNEQF
>TRBJ1-4|TRBV29-1
SAGRDTYNEKLF
>TRBJ2-7|TRBV5-1
ASGSGGFDYEQY
>TRBJ2-2|TRBV29-1
SVGQNTGELF
>TRBJ2-1|TRBV29-1
SVEVLQEQF
>TRBJ2-3|TRBV4-1
ASSPLSLAGNTDTQY
>TRBJ1-1|TRBV9
ASSVGQGTEAF
>TRBJ2-3|TRBV29-1
SVGGRRGDTQY
>TRBJ1-2|TRBV7-6
ASSLGSEGSGYT
>TRBJ2-7|TRBV14
ASSQLGTPYYEQY
>TRBJ1-5|TRBV28
ASSLSIGVSNQPQH
>TRBJ2-5|TRBV9
ASSVQGARETQY
>TRBJ2-5|TRBV4-1
ASSQGGTTQETQY
>TRBJ1-6|TRBV30
AWSVPSPEVNSPLH
>TRBJ2-3|TRBV30
AGERGASTDTQY
>TRBJ2-3|TRBV7-9
ASSLDTGTPQSDTQY
>TRBJ2-5|TRBV25-1
ASSEAGGETQY
>TRBJ2-2|TRBV5-1
ASSSSGTQNTGELF
>TRBJ1-4|TRBV5-1
ASSLVPGTQEKLF
>TRBJ1-6|TRBV4-1
ASSQPRDRDSPLH
>TRBJ2-1|TRBV28
ASGGTYNEQF
>TRBJ1-1|TRBV27
ASSRPGGNTEAF
>TRBJ2-5|TRBV4-2
ASSQDGLAETQY
>TRBJ2-7|TRBV27
ASSAGTGWAYEQY
>TRBJ1-4|TRBV5-1
ASSGGQRGEKLF
>TRBJ2-2|TRBV5-1
ASSLGQITGELF